The sequence of this TCR beta chain was determined in a study of blood T cell repertoires in COVID-19. At the level of the study: COVID-19 samples, acute and convalescent, were from the United States, Italy and Spain. From T cells, B-cell-depleted T cells, or PBMCs came the material, which was cDNA or gDNA.

Original processing notes: Scientists estimated how many nucleated cells there were by amplifying reference gene primers. TCRdb's copy holds only in-frame clones and misses some; the assay was immunoSEQ multiplex PCR. V and J calls and clone size come straight from that table; D and trimming were deduced from the DNA. The table records roughly 200,000 clones, about 90% of them present only once. The V gene's germline CDR1 is LGHDT and CDR2 YNNKEL (reference sequence). This CDR3 comprises 16 residues. The V and J ends lost 6 bases and 4 bases respectively, with 19 bases between them. The TCR sequence derives from a woman between 18 and 30 years old who had recovered from COVID-19. This chain connects TRBV3-1 (or the pseudogene TRBV3-2) to TRBJ1-3; D is uncertain. The sample consisted of peripheral blood. The CDR3 loop reads CASSRTGYSVGNTIYF. The CDR3 DNA reads as TGTGCCAGCAGTCGGACTGGATACTCTGTGGGAAACACCATATATTTT.